The 7 T cell receptor beta chains listed next were all sequenced from one sample in a study of identical twins (TCRdb year 2016). Library prep was done by 5' RACE. Sequenced on an Illumina HiSeq 2000. Through fastp at Q25 and MiXCR, TCRdb rebuilt clones from the public reads, retaining in-frame beta chains. Each entry merges the rows of one CDR3 protein and shows their most common DNA and genes. The sample contains under 450,000 distinct CDR3 sequences, 15% to 20% of them found a single time. Around 10% of the sample rests with the top ten. Sequenced sample: naive T cells sorted from blood. The cell subset or site label corresponds to: cells isolated with a human naive T-cell isolation kit. The origin of the receptors is a man aged 50-59 years in good health.

On this clonotype itself: Relative to the germline gene, one junction end is altered; a read error may explain this. This chain uses TRBV7-2 with TRBJ1-1, with D unresolved. This CDR3 comprises 10 residues. Germline CDR1 reads SGHTA; CDR2 reads FQGNSA. In DNA form, the CDR3 reads TGTGCCAGCAGCTTAGTAACCATCTTGTTT. It is translated as CASSLVTILF.

This clonotype was found a few times. The chain carries TRBV18 and TRBJ1-1; 12 bases align to TRBD1. V was clipped by 2 bases and J by 5 bases; unmatched bases: 12. The V gene's germline CDR1 is KGHSH and CDR2 LQKENI. The CDR3 is made up of 18 amino acids. CDR3 coding DNA: TGTGCCAGCTCACCAAGGGGACAGGGGGCGTCGGGTGAAACTGAAGCTTTCTTT. Protein sequence: CASSPRGQGASGETEAFF.

This clonotype showed up many times. The chain has TRBV5-1 and TRBJ2-6; the match to TRBD1 covers 7 bases. The V gene's germline CDR1 is SGHRS and CDR2 YFSETQ. Losses at the gene ends were 1 base for V and 4 bases for J; bases not matched to a gene: 2. The CDR3 consists of 15 residues. The CDR3 DNA reads TGCGCCAGCAGCTTGACAGGGGCCGGGGCCAACGTCCTGACTTTC. It specifies CASSLTGAGANVLTF.

In this sample, this clonotype turned up many times. The chain joins TRBV4-3 to TRBJ1-2; maybe TRBD1 (6 bases). With 4 bases removed from V and 6 bases from J, the gap between germline ends came to 15 bases. Germline CDR1 LGHNA, CDR2 YSLEER. The CDR3 has 14 amino acids. The CDR3 loop reads CASSRQDNRDGYTF. The CDR3 DNA sequence: TGCGCCAGCAGCCGCCAGGACAACAGGGATGGCTACACCTTC.

This clonotype appeared many times. The V gene is TRBV29-1, the J gene TRBJ2-3; 10 bases fit TRBD2. V was clipped by 8 bases and J by 2 bases; unmatched bases: 10. The V gene's germline CDR1 is SQVTM and CDR2 ANQGSEA. The CDR3 contains 15 residues. The CDR3, as DNA: TGCAGCACCTCTAGCGGGGGTTACCTCACAGATACGCAGTATTTT. It is translated as CSTSSGGYLTDTQYF.

This clonotype was observed many times. V gene TRBV14 combines with J gene TRBJ1-2; 9 nucleotides agree with TRBD1. This CDR3 is 14 amino acids long. With V trimmed by 7 bases and J by 4 bases, 7 bases remained unmatched. Germline V gene sequence: CDR1 SGHDN, CDR2 FVKESK. The CDR3 loop is CASTKTGGSYGYTF. The CDR3 region has the DNA TGTGCCAGCACCAAGACAGGGGGGAGCTATGGCTACACCTTC.

J is TRBJ2-5 and V is TRBV3-1; 8 nucleotides align to TRBD1. This CDR3 has 16 residues. The V segment lost 1 base and the J segment 5 bases; nucleotides outside the gene matches: 9. Per germline, CDR1 LGHDT and CDR2 YNNKEL (reference sequence). CDR3 sequence (DNA): TGTGCCAGCAGCCAAGGTTTGGGCAGGGGGCACGAGACCCAGTACTTC. It translates to CASSQGLGRGHETQYF.